This passage covers 25 T cell receptor beta chains from one sample sequenced in a study of blood T cell repertoires in COVID-19 (dated by TCRdb to 2018 to 2021). The library came from the immunoSEQ multiplex PCR assay. The table comes from immuneACCESS by way of TCRdb, which keeps in-frame sequences with V and J called. Part of the clones is missing from these tables; in studies checked, under half for an unresolved V gene and the rest for unknown reasons. This sample gives under 250,000 clones in total; about 83% of them show up just once. Roughly 5% of the sample rests with the top ten. The sequenced sample consisted of peripheral blood. These receptors all stem from a human donor in a cohort sampled during active COVID-19.

V gene TRBV12-3 or TRBV12-4 combines with J gene TRBJ2-5; the D is unclear. V gave up 2 bases and J gave up 5 bases, with 6 bases separating them. The CDR3 is 12 amino acids. CDR3 in DNA: TGTGCCAGCAGTTTAACCGGGGAGACCCAGTACTTC. This encodes CASSLTGETQYF.

CDR3 protein: CASSIGGSSNQPQHF. Here the CDR3 DNA reads TGTGCCAGTAGTATAGGAGGATCTAGCAATCAGCCCCAGCATTTT. J is TRBJ1-5 and V is TRBV19, with D unclear. The CDR3 consists of 15 residues. Per germline, CDR1 LNHDA and CDR2 SQIVND (reference sequence). Deletions cut 1 base from V and 0 bases from J, with 7 bases between.

This clone came up a few times. CDR3: CASSEVGEASPLHF. CDR3 nucleotides: TGTGCCAGCAGTGAAGTGGGGGAGGCTTCACCCCTCCACTTT. The V and J genes are TRBV25-1 and TRBJ1-6, with a possible D match to TRBD1 (5 bases). This CDR3 region has 14 residues. Germline V gene lookup returns CDR1 MGHDK and CDR2 SYGVNS. Trimming removed 2 bases from V and 9 bases from J, with 11 bases in between. Drawing the rest from reference TRBV25-1 and TRBJ1-6, the complete variable domain is EADIYQTPRYLVIGTGKKITLECSQTMGHDKMYWYQQDPGMELHLIHYSYGVNSTEKGDLSSESTVSRIRTEHFPLTLESARPSHTSQYLCASSEVGEASPLHFGNGTRLTVT.

This sequence joins TRBV3-1 (or the pseudogene TRBV3-2) and TRBJ1-3, with D perhaps TRBD1 (6 bases). V lost 2 bases and J lost 4, with 12 bases in between. CDR1 and CDR2 from the germline V gene are LGHDT and YNNKEL (reference sequence). The CDR3 has 15 residues. The CDR3 bases are TGTGCCAGCAGCCAACAGCAGGGGCTCGGAAACACCATATATTTT. Its protein is CASSQQQGLGNTIYF.

This clone was seen once. The chain links TRBV11-3 to TRBJ2-2; weak D call: TRBD2 (6 bases). Between the trimmed V and J ends, which lost 1 base and 8 bases, there was a span of 11 bases. Germline V gene data show CDR1 as SGHNT and CDR2 as YENEEA. This CDR3 contains 14 residues. The CDR3 spells CASSLGRANGELFF. The CDR3 DNA reads as TGTGCCAGCAGCTTAGGGAGGGCAAATGGGGAGCTGTTTTTT.

As regards this clone: At the DNA level, this CDR3 is encoded by other sequences in the same sample as well. The V gene is TRBV5-1, the J gene TRBJ1-1, with D hard to call. CDR1 is SGHRS and CDR2 is YFSETQ in the germline V gene. The CDR3 is 13 amino acids. V shed 4 bases and J shed 0 bases, with 7 bases lying between them. In DNA, the CDR3 is TGCGCCAGCAGCCTAAACCTGAACACTGAAGCTTTCTTT. Its translation: CASSLNLNTEAFF.

The chain carries TRBV24-1 and TRBJ2-3, with 16 bases matching TRBD2. With V trimmed by 5 bases and J by 0 bases, 10 bases remained unmatched. The CDR3 covers 20 residues. Germline CDR1 and CDR2: KGHDR and SFDVKD. CDR3 DNA sequence: TGTGCCACCAGTGGCATTGATCCGGGACTAGCGGGAGGGAGCACAGATACGCAGTATTTT. As protein: CATSGIDPGLAGGSTDTQYF.

This clone was counted once. This chain links TRBV29-1 with TRBJ1-5, with 8 nucleotides matching TRBD1. The CDR3 has 13 amino acids. V lost 4 bases and J lost 5; bases outside the gene matches: 4. Germline CDR1 is SQVTM and CDR2 is ANQGSEA. CDR3 loop: CSVAGGEDQPQHF. Written as DNA, the CDR3 is TGCAGCGTTGCAGGGGGCGAAGATCAGCCCCAGCATTTT. The entire variable domain, with the rest obtained from reference TRBV29-1 and TRBJ1-5, is as follows: SAVISQKPSRDICQRGTSLTIQCQVDSQVTMMFWYRQQPGQSLTLIATANQGSEATYESGFVIDKFPISRPNLTFSTLTVSNMSPEDSSIYLCSVAGGEDQPQHFGDGTRLSIL.

This clone came up a few times. This chain uses TRBV6-5 with TRBJ1-1, with D maybe TRBD1 (5 bases). The CDR3 is made up of 14 amino acids. Trimming shortened V by 6 bases and J by 0 bases, and 11 bases separated the two germline ends. Germline CDR1 is MNHEY and CDR2 is SVGAGI. CDR3 region: CASSQDIMNTEAFF. In DNA form, the CDR3 reads TGTGCCAGCAGCCAGGACATCATGAACACTGAAGCTTTCTTT.

The rearrangement links TRBV7-2 to TRBJ2-1, with D possibly matching TRBD1 (5 bases). Between the trimmed V and J ends, which lost 5 bases and 4 bases, there was a span of 12 bases. Germline CDR1 reads SGHTA; CDR2 reads FQGNSA. This CDR3 has 14 residues. The DNA of the CDR3 is TGTGCCAGCAGCGAGAACAGGAATTACAATGAGCAGTTCTTC. Protein sequence: CASSENRNYNEQFF.

The chain combines TRBV7-9 with TRBJ2-3; 11 nucleotides agree with TRBD2. Germline loops: CDR1 SEHNR, CDR2 FQNEAQ (reference sequence). V dropped 5 bases and J dropped 3; count of bases not matched to a gene: 16. The CDR3 covers 19 residues. CDR3 in amino acids: CASSPMWSTSGDLTDTQYF. CDR3 in DNA: TGTGCCAGCAGCCCTATGTGGTCGACTAGCGGGGACTTAACAGATACGCAGTATTTT.

CDR3 in amino acids: CASSLVGRGNSPLHF. CDR3 DNA sequence: TGTGCCAGCAGCTTAGTTGGCAGGGGAAATTCACCCCTCCACTTT. The chain combines TRBV11-2 with TRBJ1-6; possible D gene TRBD1, 6 bases. CDR1 is SGHAT, CDR2 FQNNGV, per germline. V shed 1 base and J shed 7 bases, with 11 bases lying between them. The CDR3 has 15 amino acids. The whole variable domain, filled in from reference TRBV11-2 and TRBJ1-6, reads EAGVAQSPRYKIIEKRQSVAFWCNPISGHATLYWYQQILGQGPKLLIQFQNNGVVDDSQLPKDRFSAERLKGVDSTLKIQPAKLEDSAVYLCASSLVGRGNSPLHFGNGTRLTVT.

The V gene is TRBV11-3, the J gene TRBJ2-2; 7 positions agree with TRBD1. Germline lookup yields CDR1 SGHNT and CDR2 YENEEA. The CDR3 is 13 residues long. Trimming removed 2 bases from V and 6 bases from J; junction bases left unmatched: 0. CDR3 sequence (DNA): TGTGCCAGCAGCTTACAGGGGGCCGGGGAGCTGTTTTTT. Amino acids: CASSLQGAGELFF.

CDR3 DNA: TGTGCCAGCAGAGAAGACAGGGGGGCTTACGAGCAGTACTTC. It encodes CASREDRGAYEQYF. The V and J genes are TRBV6-6 and TRBJ2-7; 9 bases align to TRBD1. V shed 6 bases, J shed 4 bases, and the junction held 7 bases outside the gene matches. Germline V gives CDR1 MNHNY, CDR2 SVGAGI (reference sequence). This CDR3 has 14 residues.

V and J are TRBV28 and TRBJ2-1, with D perhaps matching TRBD2 (5 bases). The germline V and J ends were trimmed by 6 bases and 8 bases, with 14 bases remaining between them. CDR3 length: 13 residues. The V gene's germline CDR1 is MDHEN and CDR2 SYDVKM. CDR3 DNA sequence: TGTGCCAGCAGCGGCTTTGGGAGCTATGAGCAGTTCTTC. It is translated as CASSGFGSYEQFF.

The chain carries TRBV2 and TRBJ1-1, with 10 bases identical to TRBD1. Germline V gene sequence: CDR1 SNHLY, CDR2 FYNNEI. The CDR3 covers 15 residues. V was pared by 6 bases and J by 2 bases, with 6 bases of the junction left unmatched. The CDR3 DNA reads TGTGCCAGCAGCAAGGACAGGGGGGGAAACACTGAAGCTTTCTTT. This gives the protein CASSKDRGGNTEAFF. Variable domain in full (rest from reference TRBV2 and TRBJ1-1): EPEVTQTPSHQVTQMGQEVILRCVPISNHLYFYWYRQILGQKVEFLVSFYNNEISEKSEIFDDQFSVERPDGSNFTLKIRSTKLEDSAMYFCASSKDRGGNTEAFFGQGTRLTVV.

This chain links TRBV28 with TRBJ2-7, with 8 bases identical to TRBD2. CDR3 size: 15 residues. The junction had 17 bases not matched to a gene; V was cut back by 10 bases and J by 6 bases. CDR1 is MDHEN, CDR2 SYDVKM, per germline. Written as DNA, the CDR3 is TGTGCCACCCGGGGGGGCGGGTCGAATAAGGGCGAGCAGTACTTC. Translated: CATRGGGSNKGEQYF.

V is TRBV5-1 and J is TRBJ2-2; D unclear. The germline CDR1 and CDR2 sequences are SGHRS and YFSETQ. V dropped 4 bases and J dropped 6 bases, with 10 bases sitting between them. The CDR3 has 13 residues. The CDR3: CASSIQRPGELFF. The CDR3 DNA reads TGCGCCAGCAGCATCCAGCGCCCCGGGGAGCTGTTTTTT.

This clone was seen a single time. The rearrangement joins TRBV28 to TRBJ1-6; TRBD1 matches at 9 bases. CDR3 length equals 16 residues. The germline V gene has CDR1 MDHEN and CDR2 SYDVKM. J gave up 2 bases and V 5 bases, and 4 bases lay outside the gene matches. Written as DNA, the CDR3 is TGTGCCAGCAGTAGGACAGGGGTTACCTATAATTCACCCCTCCACTTT. Its translation: CASSRTGVTYNSPLHF.

This clone occurred a few times. CDR3 sequence (DNA): TGTGCCAGCAGCGTTATAAACACCGGGGAGCTGTTTTTT. Residues: CASSVINTGELFF. The chain couples TRBV9 to TRBJ2-2; the D is unclear. CDR1 is SGDLS and CDR2 is YYNGEE in the germline V gene. This CDR3 is 13 amino acids long. The V gene lost 2 bases and the J gene lost 2 bases, with 4 bases spanning the gap.

The V call is TRBV5-1, the J call TRBJ1-1, with a tentative D call TRBD1 (6 bases). V was trimmed by 4 bases and J by 4 bases, leaving 14 bases between them. Germline V gene lookup returns CDR1 SGHRS and CDR2 YFSETQ. The CDR3 runs to 14 residues. The CDR3 nucleotides are TGCGCCAGCAGCCCCGGACAGCCTGGCACTGAAGCTTTCTTT. Translating gives CASSPGQPGTEAFF. Full variable domain (missing parts from reference TRBV5-1 and TRBJ1-1): KAGVTQTPRYLIKTRGQQVTLSCSPISGHRSVSWYQQTPGQGLQFLFEYFSETQRNKGNFPGRFSGRQFSNSRSEMNVSTLELGDSALYLCASSPGQPGTEAFFGQGTRLTVV.

V and J are TRBV5-6 and TRBJ1-6; D gene uncertain. The germline CDR1 and CDR2 sequences are SGHDT and YYEEEE. Trimming took off 1 base at V and 9 bases at J, with 14 bases between the two ends. This CDR3 comprises 15 residues. The CDR3, as DNA: TGTGCCAGCAGCTTGTGGGAGGGTATTGGTTCACCCCTCCACTTT. It specifies CASSLWEGIGSPLHF.

The genes are TRBV27 and TRBJ1-1; 8 nucleotides line up with TRBD1. CDR3 length equals 18 residues. Unmatched junction bases numbered 12, after V lost 1 base and J lost 2 bases. Germline values: CDR1 MNHEY, CDR2 SMNVEV (reference sequence). CDR3 residues: CASSLLGQGATLNTEAFF. CDR3 in DNA: TGTGCCAGCAGTTTATTGGGTCAGGGGGCCACACTTAACACTGAAGCTTTCTTT.

The rearrangement joins TRBV5-1 to TRBJ2-2; 11 positions agree with TRBD2. After removal of 4 bases from V and 5 bases from J, the junction contained 1 base not matched to a gene. The CDR3 sequence is 14 residues long. Germline V gene data show CDR1 as SGHRS and CDR2 as YFSETQ. CDR3 loop: CASSRTSGTGELFF. DNA for the CDR3: TGCGCCAGCAGCAGGACTAGCGGGACCGGGGAGCTGTTTTTT. Full variable domain (remainder filled in from reference TRBV5-1 and TRBJ2-2): KAGVTQTPRYLIKTRGQQVTLSCSPISGHRSVSWYQQTPGQGLQFLFEYFSETQRNKGNFPGRFSGRQFSNSRSEMNVSTLELGDSALYLCASSRTSGTGELFFGEGSRLTVL.

This chain connects TRBV5-1 to TRBJ2-2; D remains unclear. The CDR3 is made up of 14 amino acids. Germline V gene lookup returns CDR1 SGHRS and CDR2 YFSETQ. V was clipped by 0 bases and J by 0 bases, with 3 bases between them. For the CDR3, the DNA is TGCGCCAGCAGCTTGGCCTCGAACACCGGGGAGCTGTTTTTT. This translates into CASSLASNTGELFF.